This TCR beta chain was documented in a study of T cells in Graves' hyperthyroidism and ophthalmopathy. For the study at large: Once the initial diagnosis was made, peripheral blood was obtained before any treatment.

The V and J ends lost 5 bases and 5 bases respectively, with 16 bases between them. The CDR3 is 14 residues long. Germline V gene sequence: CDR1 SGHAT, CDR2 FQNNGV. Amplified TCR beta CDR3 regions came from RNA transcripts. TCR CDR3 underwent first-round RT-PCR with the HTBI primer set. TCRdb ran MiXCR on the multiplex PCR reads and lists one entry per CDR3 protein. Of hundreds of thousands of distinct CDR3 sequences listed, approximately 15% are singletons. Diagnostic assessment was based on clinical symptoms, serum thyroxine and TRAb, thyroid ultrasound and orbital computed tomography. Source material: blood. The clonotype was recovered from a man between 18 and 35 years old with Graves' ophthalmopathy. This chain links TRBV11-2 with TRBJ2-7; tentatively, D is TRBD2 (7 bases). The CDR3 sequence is CASSQEGGHHEQYF. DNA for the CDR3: TGTGCCAGCAGCCAAGAGGGGGGGCACCACGAGCAGTACTTC.